The clone carrying this TCR beta chain was seen more than once but under ten times. The data were obtained in a study of blood T cell repertoires in COVID-19. About the study: The samples span acute and convalescent COVID-19 from the United States, Italy and Spain. In each case, the material was cDNA or gDNA derived from T cells, B-cell-depleted T cells, or PBMCs.

Authors' methods: Reference gene primer amplification in the assay estimated nucleated cell counts. Data came from immunoSEQ multiplex PCR; TCRdb stores just in-frame clones and leaves some out. V and J calls and clone size follow that table, whereas D and trimming were derived from the DNA. Among some 120,000 clones listed, around 91% were seen once. This CDR3 has 15 amino acids. Per the germline V gene, CDR1 is MNHEY and CDR2 is SMNVEV (reference sequence). V lost 6 bases and J lost 3; bases outside the gene matches: 10. The V call is TRBV27, the J call TRBJ2-7, with 8 bases that match TRBD1. The source is a man in his 70s with active or convalescent COVID-19. Sequenced input: peripheral blood. CDR3 residues: CASSHQGAPGYEQYF. The CDR3 DNA reads TGTGCCAGCAGCCATCAGGGGGCCCCAGGCTACGAGCAGTACTTC.